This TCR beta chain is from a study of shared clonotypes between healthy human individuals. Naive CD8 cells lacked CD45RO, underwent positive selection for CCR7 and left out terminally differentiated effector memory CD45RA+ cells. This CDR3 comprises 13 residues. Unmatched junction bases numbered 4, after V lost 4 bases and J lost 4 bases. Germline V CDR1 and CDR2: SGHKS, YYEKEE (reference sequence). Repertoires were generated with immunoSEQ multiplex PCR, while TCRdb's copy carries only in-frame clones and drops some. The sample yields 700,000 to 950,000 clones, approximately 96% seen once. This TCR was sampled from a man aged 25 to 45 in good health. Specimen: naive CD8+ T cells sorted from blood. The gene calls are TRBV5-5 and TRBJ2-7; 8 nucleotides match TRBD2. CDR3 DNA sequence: TGTGCCAGCAGCGCCGGGACTAGTTACGAGCAGTACTTC. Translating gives CASSAGTSYEQYF.